The 5 T cell receptor beta chains below come from one sample, sequenced in a study of blood T cells in healthy people across ages. Primed by a sample-barcoded 5' primer and a J-beta primer mix, a second PCR proceeded for 7 to 11 cycles. TCRdb re-called the 5' RACE reads through MiXCR, storing one row per CDR3 protein. The data show over a million distinct CDR3 sequences, roughly two fifths seen once. The sequenced sample consisted of blood. These receptors came from a woman aged 18 to 35 in good health.

The chain recombines TRBV12-3 or TRBV12-4 with TRBJ2-1, with a possible D match to TRBD1 (6 bases). Trimming took 4 bases from V and 5 from J, leaving 15 bases between them. This CDR3 is built from 15 residues. In DNA form, the CDR3 reads TGTGCCAGCAGTTCCCAGAGGGACATGCACAATGAGCAGTTCTTC. Its protein product is CASSSQRDMHNEQFF.

This clonotype showed up just a few times. The chain links TRBV20-1 to TRBJ2-4, with 16 bases identical to TRBD2. The J call could be wrong; TRBJ2-5 is a better fit for the DNA end. CDR3 length equals 17 residues. Looked up from germline, CDR1 is DFQATT and CDR2 is SNEGSKA (reference sequence). The CDR3 DNA reads as TGCAGTGCTAGAGAGGGACTAGCGGGGGGGTTCCAAGAGACCCAGTACTTC. Its translation: CSAREGLAGGFQETQYF.

Many counts were recorded for this clonotype. The chain recombines TRBV18 with TRBJ2-7, with 8 bases that match TRBD2. Germline loops: CDR1 KGHSH, CDR2 LQKENI. Germline trimming cut 0 bases from V and 2 bases from J; bases unmatched to any gene: 0. This CDR3 contains 14 residues. CDR3 nucleotide sequence: TGTGCCAGCTCACCACCTAGCGGGACCTACGAGCAGTACTTC. The encoded protein is CASSPPSGTYEQYF.

The V call is TRBV7-2, the J call TRBJ2-3; D not resolved. From germline, CDR1 is SGHTA and CDR2 FQGNSA. The CDR3 is made up of 15 amino acids. Trimming shortened V by 1 base and J by 2 bases, and 10 bases separated the two germline ends. CDR3 in DNA: TGTGCCAGCAGCTTAGGATACGGCAACACAGATACGCAGTATTTT. Amino acid sequence: CASSLGYGNTDTQYF.

The gene calls are TRBV20-1 and TRBJ1-6, with 7 nucleotides matching TRBD1. The CDR3 runs 13 residues. Germline V gene sequence: CDR1 DFQATT, CDR2 SNEGSKA (reference sequence). Unmatched junction bases numbered 1, after V lost 6 bases and J lost 2 bases. The CDR3 reads CSAGTAYNSPLHF. The CDR3 DNA is TGCAGTGCCGGGACAGCCTATAATTCACCCCTCCACTTT.